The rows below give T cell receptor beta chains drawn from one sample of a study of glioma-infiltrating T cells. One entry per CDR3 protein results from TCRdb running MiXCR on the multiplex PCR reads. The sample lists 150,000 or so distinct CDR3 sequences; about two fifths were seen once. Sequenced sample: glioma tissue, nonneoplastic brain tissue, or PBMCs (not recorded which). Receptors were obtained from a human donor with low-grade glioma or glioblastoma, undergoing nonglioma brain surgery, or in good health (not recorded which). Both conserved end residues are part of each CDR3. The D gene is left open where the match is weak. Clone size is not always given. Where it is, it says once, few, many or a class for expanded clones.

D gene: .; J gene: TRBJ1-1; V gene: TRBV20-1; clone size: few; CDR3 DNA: TGCAGTGCTCCCGATTTAGGACGGACTGAAGCTTTCTTT; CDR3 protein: CSAPDLGRTEAFF
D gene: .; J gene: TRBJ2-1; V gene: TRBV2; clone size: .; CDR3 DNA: TGTGCCAGCAGGTTGACAGAGAATGAGCAGTTCTTC; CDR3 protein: CASRLTENEQFF
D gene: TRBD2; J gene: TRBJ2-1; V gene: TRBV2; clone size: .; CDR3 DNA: TGTGCCAGCAGTGAAGTTGCGGGGGGTTACAATGAGCAGTTCTTC; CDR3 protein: CASSEVAGGYNEQFF
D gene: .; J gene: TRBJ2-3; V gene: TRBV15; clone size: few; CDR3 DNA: TGTGCCACCAGCAGAGATCGAATTGGGGGTTTCGATACGCAGTATTTT; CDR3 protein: CATSRDRIGGFDTQYF
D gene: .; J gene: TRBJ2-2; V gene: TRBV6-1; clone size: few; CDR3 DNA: TGTGCCAGCAGGGCGGGGACCGGGGAGCTGTTTTTT; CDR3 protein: CASRAGTGELFF
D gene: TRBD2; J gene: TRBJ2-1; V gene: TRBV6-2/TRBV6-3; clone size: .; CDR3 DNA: TGTGCCAGCAGTTACCTGACTAGCGGATTACCACCCTTCAATGAGCAGTTCTTC; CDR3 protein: CASSYLTSGLPPFNEQFF
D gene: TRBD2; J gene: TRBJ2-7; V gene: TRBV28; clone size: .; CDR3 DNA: TGTGCCAGCAGTTCGTTGACTAGCGGGAGCGAGCAGTACTTC; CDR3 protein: CASSSLTSGSEQYF
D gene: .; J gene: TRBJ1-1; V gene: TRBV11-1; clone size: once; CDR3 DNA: TGTGCCAGCAGCTCAAAGGGTAACACTGAAGCTTTCTTT; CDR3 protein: CASSSKGNTEAFF
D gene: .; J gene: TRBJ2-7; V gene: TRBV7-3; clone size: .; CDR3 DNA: TGCGCCAGCAGCCACGGGGACGAGCAGTACTTC; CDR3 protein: CASSHGDEQYF
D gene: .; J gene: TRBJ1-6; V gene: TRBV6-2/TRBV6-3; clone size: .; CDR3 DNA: TGTGCCAGCAGTGATCCCCGAAATTCACCCCTCCACTTT; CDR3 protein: CASSDPRNSPLHF
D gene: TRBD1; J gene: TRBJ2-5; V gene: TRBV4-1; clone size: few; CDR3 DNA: TGCGCCAGCAGCCTTTCACAGGGGAACCAAGAGACCCAGTACTTC; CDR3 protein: CASSLSQGNQETQYF
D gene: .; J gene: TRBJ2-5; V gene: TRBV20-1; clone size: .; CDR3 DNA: TGCAGTGCTATAAGCGAGGAAGAGACCCAGTACTTC; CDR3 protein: CSAISEEETQYF
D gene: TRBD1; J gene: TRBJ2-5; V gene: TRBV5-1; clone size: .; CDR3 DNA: TGCGCCAGCAGCTCGAACCGACAGGGGTCGACCCAGTACTTC; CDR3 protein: CASSSNRQGSTQYF
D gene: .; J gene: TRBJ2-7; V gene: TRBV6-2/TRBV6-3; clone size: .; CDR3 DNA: TGTGCCGCCAGAGGTACAGGGCCCTACGAGCAGTACTTC; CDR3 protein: CAARGTGPYEQYF
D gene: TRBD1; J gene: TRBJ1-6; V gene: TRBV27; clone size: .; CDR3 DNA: TGTGCCAGCAGTTTCCTACCCGACAGGGTGCATAATTCACCCCTCCACTTT; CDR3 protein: CASSFLPDRVHNSPLHF
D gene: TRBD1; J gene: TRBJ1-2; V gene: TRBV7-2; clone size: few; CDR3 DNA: TGTGCCAGCAGCGCAACCCCGGACAGGGTGGGCTACACCTTC; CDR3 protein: CASSATPDRVGYTF
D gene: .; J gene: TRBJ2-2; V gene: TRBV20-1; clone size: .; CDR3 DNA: TGCAGTGCTAGGGACGGAAACACCGGGGAGCTGTTTTTT; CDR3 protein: CSARDGNTGELFF
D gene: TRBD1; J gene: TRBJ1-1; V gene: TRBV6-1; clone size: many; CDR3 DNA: TGTGCCAGCAGTGTGGGACAGGGAGGCACTGAAGCTTTCTTT; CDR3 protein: CASSVGQGGTEAFF
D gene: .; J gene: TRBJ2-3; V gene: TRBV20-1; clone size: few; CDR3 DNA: TGCAGTGCCCATACAGGCACAGATACGCAGTATTTT; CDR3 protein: CSAHTGTDTQYF
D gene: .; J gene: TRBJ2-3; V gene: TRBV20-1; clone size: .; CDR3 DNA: TGCAGTGCACTAGAGGGGGGACCAGATACGCAGTATTTT; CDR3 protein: CSALEGGPDTQYF
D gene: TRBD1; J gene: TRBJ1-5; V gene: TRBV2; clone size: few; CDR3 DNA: TGTGCCAGCAGTGGGCGGACAGGGGGTAATCAGCCCCAGCATTTT; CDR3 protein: CASSGRTGGNQPQHF
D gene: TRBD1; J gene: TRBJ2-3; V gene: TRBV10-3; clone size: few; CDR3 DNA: TGTGCCATCAGGACAGGGGGCGGCACAGATACGCAGTATTTT; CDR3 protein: CAIRTGGGTDTQYF
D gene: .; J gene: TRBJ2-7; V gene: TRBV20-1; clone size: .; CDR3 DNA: TGCAGTGCTTACACATCACAGCAGTACTTC; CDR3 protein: CSAYTSQQYF
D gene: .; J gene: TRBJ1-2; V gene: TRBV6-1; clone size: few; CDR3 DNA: TGTGCCAGCAGCCCAACGGGGACTAATGGCTACACCTTC; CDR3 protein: CASSPTGTNGYTF
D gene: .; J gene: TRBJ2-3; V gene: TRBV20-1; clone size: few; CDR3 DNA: TGCAGTGCTAGCGCCGGGGTGACAGATACGCAGTATTTT; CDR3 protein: CSASAGVTDTQYF
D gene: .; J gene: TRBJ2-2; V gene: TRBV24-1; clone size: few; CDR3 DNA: TGTGCCACCAGTGGCCGGACGGGACAAGACACCGGGGAGCTGTTTTTT; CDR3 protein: CATSGRTGQDTGELFF
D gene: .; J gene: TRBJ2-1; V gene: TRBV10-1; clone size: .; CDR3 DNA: TGCGCCAGCAGTTCCCACGGGACCTGGAATGAGCAGTTCTTC; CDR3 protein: CASSSHGTWNEQFF
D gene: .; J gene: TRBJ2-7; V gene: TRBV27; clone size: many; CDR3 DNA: TGTGCCAGCAGTTACCGGGACGGTCCCTACGAGCAGTACTTC; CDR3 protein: CASSYRDGPYEQYF
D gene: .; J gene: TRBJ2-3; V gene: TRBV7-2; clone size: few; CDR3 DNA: TGTGCCAGCAGCTCATTGCCCTGGGCTGGTCGCGATACGCAGTATTTT; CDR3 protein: CASSSLPWAGRDTQYF
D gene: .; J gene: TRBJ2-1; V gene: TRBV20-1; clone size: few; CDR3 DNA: TGCAGTGCTAGCACCTCGGGCAGCTCGCTATACAATGAGCAGTTCTTC; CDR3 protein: CSASTSGSSLYNEQFF
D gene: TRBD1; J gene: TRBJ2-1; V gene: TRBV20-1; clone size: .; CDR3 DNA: TGCAGTGCTAGAACGGGGGACAGGGGCAATGAGCAGTTCTTC; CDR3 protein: CSARTGDRGNEQFF
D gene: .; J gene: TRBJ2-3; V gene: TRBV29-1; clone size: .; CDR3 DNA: TGCAGCGCAGCGGGACAGCTCACAGATACGCAGTATTTT; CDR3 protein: CSAAGQLTDTQYF
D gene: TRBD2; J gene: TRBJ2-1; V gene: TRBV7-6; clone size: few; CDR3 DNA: TGTGCCAGCAGCTTCTCCCTAGCGGGACCCTACAATGAGCAGTTCTTC; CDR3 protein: CASSFSLAGPYNEQFF
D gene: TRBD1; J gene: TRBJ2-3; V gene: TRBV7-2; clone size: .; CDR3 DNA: TGTGCCAGCAGCTTAGACGGGACAGGGGTTGATACGCAGTATTTT; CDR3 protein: CASSLDGTGVDTQYF
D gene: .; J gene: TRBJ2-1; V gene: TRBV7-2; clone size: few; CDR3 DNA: TGTGCCAGCAGCTTAGTTTCGGGGGCTGAGCAGTTCTTC; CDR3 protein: CASSLVSGAEQFF
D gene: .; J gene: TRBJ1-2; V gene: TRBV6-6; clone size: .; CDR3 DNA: TGTGCCAGCAGTTACTCGAGGTCTACCGGACAGCGTTATGGCTACACCTTC; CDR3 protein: CASSYSRSTGQRYGYTF
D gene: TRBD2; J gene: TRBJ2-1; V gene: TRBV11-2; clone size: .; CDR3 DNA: TGTGCCAGCAGCGTTGACAGCGGGGGGGCTACTGAGCAGTTCTTC; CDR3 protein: CASSVDSGGATEQFF
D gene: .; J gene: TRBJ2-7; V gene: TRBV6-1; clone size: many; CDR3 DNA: TGTGCCAGCAGTCAGCCCAGCTACGAGCAGTACTTC; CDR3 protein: CASSQPSYEQYF
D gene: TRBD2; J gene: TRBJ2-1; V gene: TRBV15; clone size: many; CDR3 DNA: TGTGCCACGGACGCCGGGACTAGCGGGTTCAATGAGCAGTTCTTC; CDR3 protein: CATDAGTSGFNEQFF
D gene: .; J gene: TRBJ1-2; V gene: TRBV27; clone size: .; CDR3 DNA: TGTGCCAGCAGTTTATCGTATACAGCCAACTATGGCTACACCTTC; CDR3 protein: CASSLSYTANYGYTF
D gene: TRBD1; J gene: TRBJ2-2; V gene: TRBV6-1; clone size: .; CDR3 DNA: TGTGCCAGCAGGCCCAGGGGGCGGGGCGGGGAGCTGTTTTTT; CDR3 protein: CASRPRGRGGELFF
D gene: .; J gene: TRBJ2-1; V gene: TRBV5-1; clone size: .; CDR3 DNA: TGCGCCAGCACTCCGGGGACCGATGAGCAGTTCTTC; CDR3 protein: CASTPGTDEQFF
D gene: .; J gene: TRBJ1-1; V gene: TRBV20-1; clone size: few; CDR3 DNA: TGCAGTGCTAAGGACCTCGGTGAAGCTTTCTTT; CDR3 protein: CSAKDLGEAFF
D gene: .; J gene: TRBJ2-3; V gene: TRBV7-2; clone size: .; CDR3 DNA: TGTACCAGCAGCATCGGACGGGCAGAGGATACGCAGTATTTT; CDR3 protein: CTSSIGRAEDTQYF
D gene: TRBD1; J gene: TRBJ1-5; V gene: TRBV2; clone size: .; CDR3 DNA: TGTGCCAGCAGGACAGGGGAAGAGCAGCCCCAGCATTTT; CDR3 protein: CASRTGEEQPQHF
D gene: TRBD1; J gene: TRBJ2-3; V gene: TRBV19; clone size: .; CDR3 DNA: TGTGCCAGTAAGGACAGGGATAAAGATACGCAGTATTTT; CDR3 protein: CASKDRDKDTQYF
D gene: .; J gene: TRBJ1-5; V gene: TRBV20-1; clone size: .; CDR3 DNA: TGCAGTGCTAGGGACCCCAAAACTGCGCATCAGCCCCAGCATTTT; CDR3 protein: CSARDPKTAHQPQHF
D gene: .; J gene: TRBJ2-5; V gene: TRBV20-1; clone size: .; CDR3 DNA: TGCAGCGCCGGGTCCACCGGGACTCAGGAGACCCAGTACTTC; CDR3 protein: CSAGSTGTQETQYF
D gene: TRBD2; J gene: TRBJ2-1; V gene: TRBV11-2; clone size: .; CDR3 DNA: TGTGCCAGCAGCTTAGCGGGAGCGGGGGTGCCCTACAATGAGCAGTTCTTC; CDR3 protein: CASSLAGAGVPYNEQFF
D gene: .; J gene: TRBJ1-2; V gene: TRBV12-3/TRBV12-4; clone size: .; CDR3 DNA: TGTGCCAGCAGTAGCGACATGGTTGACGGCTACACCTTC; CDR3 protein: CASSSDMVDGYTF
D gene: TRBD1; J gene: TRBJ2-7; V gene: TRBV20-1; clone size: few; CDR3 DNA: TGCAGTGCTAGAGGGACAGGGTCTAGCCACGAGCAGTACTTC; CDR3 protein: CSARGTGSSHEQYF
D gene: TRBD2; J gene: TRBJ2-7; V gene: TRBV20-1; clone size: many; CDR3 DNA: TGCAGTGCTTGGAGCGGGGGGGTCTACGAGCAGTACTTC; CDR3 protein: CSAWSGGVYEQYF
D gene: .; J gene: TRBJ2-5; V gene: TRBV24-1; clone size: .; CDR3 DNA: TGTGCCACCAGTGATTTGTTGACGGAGACCCAGTACTTC; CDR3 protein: CATSDLLTETQYF
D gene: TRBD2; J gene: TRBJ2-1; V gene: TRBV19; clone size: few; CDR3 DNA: TGTGCCAGTAGTCTACTAGCGGGTCCTAATGAGCAGTTCTTC; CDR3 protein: CASSLLAGPNEQFF
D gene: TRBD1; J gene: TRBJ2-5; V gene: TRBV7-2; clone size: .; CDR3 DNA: TGTGCCAGCAGCCCTGGACAGGGAATAGCCCAGTACTTC; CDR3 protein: CASSPGQGIAQYF
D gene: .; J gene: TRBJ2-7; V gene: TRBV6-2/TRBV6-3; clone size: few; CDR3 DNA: TGTGCCAGCAGCTCCGGTGGACAGTCCTACGAGCAGTACTTC; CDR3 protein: CASSSGGQSYEQYF
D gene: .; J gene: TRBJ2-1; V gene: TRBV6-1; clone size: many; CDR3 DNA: TGTGCCAGCACCAGGGATTCCTACAATGAGCAGTTCTTC; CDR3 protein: CASTRDSYNEQFF
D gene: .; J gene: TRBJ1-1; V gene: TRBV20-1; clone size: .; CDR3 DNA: TGCAGTGAAGCCCGTTTCCCGAACACTGAAGCTTTCTTT; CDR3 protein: CSEARFPNTEAFF
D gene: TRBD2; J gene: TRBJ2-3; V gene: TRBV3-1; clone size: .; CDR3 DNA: TGTGCCAGCAGCCAAGGGGGACTAGCGGGAGCCCGGGATACGCAGTATTTT; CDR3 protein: CASSQGGLAGARDTQYF